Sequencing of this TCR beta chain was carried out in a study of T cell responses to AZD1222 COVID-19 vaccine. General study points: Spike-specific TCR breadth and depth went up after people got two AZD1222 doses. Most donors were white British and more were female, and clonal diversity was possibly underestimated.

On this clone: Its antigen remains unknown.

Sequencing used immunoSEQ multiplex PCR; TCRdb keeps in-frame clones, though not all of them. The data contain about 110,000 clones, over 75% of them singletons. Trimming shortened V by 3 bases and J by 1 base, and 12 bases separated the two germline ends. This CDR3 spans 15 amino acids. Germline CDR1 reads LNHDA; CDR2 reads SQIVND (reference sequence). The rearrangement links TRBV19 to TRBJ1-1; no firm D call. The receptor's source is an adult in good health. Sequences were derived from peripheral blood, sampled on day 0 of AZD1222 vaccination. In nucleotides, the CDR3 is TGTGCCAGTAGTATGGGGAGGGCTCCGAACACTGAAGCTTTCTTT. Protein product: CASSMGRAPNTEAFF.